This paragraph covers one T cell receptor (beta chain) sequence. The antigen is undetermined. Between the trimmed V and J ends, which lost 3 bases and 0 bases, there was a span of 17 bases. CDR3 length: 17 residues. Germline lookup yields CDR1 MGHRA and CDR2 YSYEKL. This sample was included in a study of cytomegalovirus exposure and HLA in healthy donors. Looking at the study overall: Among 150 million to 200 million T cells, an earlier analysis found 117 million unique TCR beta sequences.

Study-level results: Sequencing depth roughly uniform across donors was assumed in presence/absence analyses.

Both 60 Vbeta primers and 13 Jbeta primers went into the PCR. Repertoires were generated with immunoSEQ multiplex PCR, while TCRdb's copy carries only in-frame clones and drops some. In the table there are approximately 160,000 clones, around 79% of which are singletons. The rearrangement links TRBV4-1 to TRBJ2-5; TRBD1 might be the D (6 bases). The sequencing sample was made of PBMCs. The sequence derives from a woman aged 40-49 years in good health and CMV-seropositive. The CDR3 region has the DNA TGCGCCAGCAGCCAGGGGGACACTGTGGGTTACCAAGAGACCCAGTACTTC. It translates to CASSQGDTVGYQETQYF.